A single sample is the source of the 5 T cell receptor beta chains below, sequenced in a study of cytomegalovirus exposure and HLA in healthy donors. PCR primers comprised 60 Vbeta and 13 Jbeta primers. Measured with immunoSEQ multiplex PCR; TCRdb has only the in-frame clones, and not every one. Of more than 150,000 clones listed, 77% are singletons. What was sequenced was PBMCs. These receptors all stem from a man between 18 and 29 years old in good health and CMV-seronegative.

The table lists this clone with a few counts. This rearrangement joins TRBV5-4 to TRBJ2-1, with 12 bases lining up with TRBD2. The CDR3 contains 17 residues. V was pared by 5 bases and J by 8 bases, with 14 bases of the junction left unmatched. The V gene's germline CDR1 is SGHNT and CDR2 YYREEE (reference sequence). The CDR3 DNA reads TGTGCCAGCAGTCCTCCGGTTGGGCTAGCGGGGGGGGATGAGCAGTTCTTC. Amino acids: CASSPPVGLAGGDEQFF.

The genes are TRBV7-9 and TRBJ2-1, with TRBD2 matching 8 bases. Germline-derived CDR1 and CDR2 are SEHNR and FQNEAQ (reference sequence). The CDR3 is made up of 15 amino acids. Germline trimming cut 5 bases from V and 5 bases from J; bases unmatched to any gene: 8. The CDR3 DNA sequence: TGTGCCAGCAGCCCGTCTGCGGGAGGTAACAATGAGCAGTTCTTC. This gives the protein CASSPSAGGNNEQFF.

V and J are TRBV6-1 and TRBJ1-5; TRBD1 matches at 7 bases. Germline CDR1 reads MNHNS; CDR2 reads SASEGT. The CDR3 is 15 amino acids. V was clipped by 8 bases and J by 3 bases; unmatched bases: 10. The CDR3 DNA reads TGTGCCAGCCGCACGACAGGGCTTGTCAATCAGCCCCAGCATTTT. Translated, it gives CASRTTGLVNQPQHF.

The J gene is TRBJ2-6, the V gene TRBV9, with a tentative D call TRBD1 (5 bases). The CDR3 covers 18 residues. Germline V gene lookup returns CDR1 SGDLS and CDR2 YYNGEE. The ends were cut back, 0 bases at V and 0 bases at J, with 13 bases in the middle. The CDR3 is CASSVGVTASSGANVLTF. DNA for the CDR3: TGTGCCAGCAGCGTAGGGGTGACAGCGAGCTCTGGGGCCAACGTCCTGACTTTC.

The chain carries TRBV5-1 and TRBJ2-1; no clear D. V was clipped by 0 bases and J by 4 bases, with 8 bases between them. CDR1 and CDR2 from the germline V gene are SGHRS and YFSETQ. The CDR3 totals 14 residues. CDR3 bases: TGCGCCAGCAGCTTGGAAACAGCTTACAATGAGCAGTTCTTC. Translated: CASSLETAYNEQFF.